The rows below give T cell receptor beta chains drawn from one sample of a study of blood T cell repertoires in COVID-19. Method: immunoSEQ multiplex PCR; TCRdb's copy keeps in-frame clones and lacks some. The profile covers about 150,000 clones, with around 81% appearing a single time and approximately 5% taken by the ten largest. Material for sequencing was peripheral blood. Receptor source: a woman aged 50 to 65 with acute or convalescent COVID-19. Each CDR3 is given with its conserved first and last residue. The order of the fields is clone size, V gene, J gene, D gene, CDR3 DNA, CDR3 protein. D genes are given only for firm matches. Clone size is given for some rows only: seen once, a few or many times, or a class if the clone is expanded.

abundance: .; v_gene: TRBV19; j_gene: TRBJ1-2; d_gene: .; CDR3nt: TGTGCCAGTAGTATTTTCGAGGGCCCCTATGGCTACACCTTC; CDR3aa: CASSIFEGPYGYTF
abundance: many; v_gene: TRBV2; j_gene: TRBJ1-6; d_gene: .; CDR3nt: TGTGCCAGCAGGCCAAGGGACATGAGTAATTCACCCCTCCACTTT; CDR3aa: CASRPRDMSNSPLHF
abundance: .; v_gene: TRBV12-5; j_gene: TRBJ2-1; d_gene: .; CDR3nt: TGTGCTAGTGGTCAGGACAGCCTGGCCGCGTTCTTC; CDR3aa: CASGQDSLAAFF
abundance: .; v_gene: TRBV11-2; j_gene: TRBJ1-3; d_gene: .; CDR3nt: TGTGCCAGCAGCTTAAGCCTGGTCTGGGGGGACACCATATATTTT; CDR3aa: CASSLSLVWGDTIYF
abundance: .; v_gene: TRBV7-2; j_gene: TRBJ1-1; d_gene: TRBD1; CDR3nt: TGTGCCAGCAGCCCCCGACAGGGAGGCACTGAAGCTTTCTTT; CDR3aa: CASSPRQGGTEAFF
abundance: .; v_gene: TRBV6-2/TRBV6-3; j_gene: TRBJ2-5; d_gene: TRBD1; CDR3nt: TGTGCCAGCAGTTGGACAGGGGAGACCCAGTACTTC; CDR3aa: CASSWTGETQYF
abundance: .; v_gene: TRBV13; j_gene: TRBJ2-1; d_gene: TRBD1; CDR3nt: TGTGCCAGCAGCCTGCGACAGGGGGCCTACAATGAGCAGTTCTTC; CDR3aa: CASSLRQGAYNEQFF
abundance: .; v_gene: TRBV10-3; j_gene: TRBJ2-5; d_gene: TRBD2; CDR3nt: TGTGCCATCAGTGCTGGACTAGCGGGGGAAGAGACCCAGTACTTC; CDR3aa: CAISAGLAGEETQYF
abundance: .; v_gene: TRBV7-3; j_gene: TRBJ1-6; d_gene: .; CDR3nt: TGTGCCAGCAGCAAGGCCGGGAGGGATTCACCCCTCCACTTT; CDR3aa: CASSKAGRDSPLHF
abundance: once; v_gene: TRBV15; j_gene: TRBJ2-7; d_gene: .; CDR3nt: TGTGCCACCAGCAGAGATTTAACAGTTTTATCCTACGAGCAGTACTTC; CDR3aa: CATSRDLTVLSYEQYF
abundance: .; v_gene: TRBV5-1; j_gene: TRBJ2-7; d_gene: TRBD1; CDR3nt: TGCGCCAGCAGCTCGGGACAGCCTTCCTACGAGCAGTACTTC; CDR3aa: CASSSGQPSYEQYF
abundance: .; v_gene: TRBV9; j_gene: TRBJ1-1; d_gene: .; CDR3nt: TGTGCCAGTGCACAGGTCTTGAACACTGAAGCTTTCTTT; CDR3aa: CASAQVLNTEAFF
abundance: .; v_gene: TRBV14; j_gene: TRBJ2-5; d_gene: .; CDR3nt: TGTGCCAGCAGCCAAGCGTCGGGGGTGGTGACCCAGTACTTC; CDR3aa: CASSQASGVVTQYF
abundance: .; v_gene: TRBV28; j_gene: TRBJ1-2; d_gene: .; CDR3nt: TGTGCCAGCAGGAAAGCAGGGGCTGATGGCTACACCTTC; CDR3aa: CASRKAGADGYTF